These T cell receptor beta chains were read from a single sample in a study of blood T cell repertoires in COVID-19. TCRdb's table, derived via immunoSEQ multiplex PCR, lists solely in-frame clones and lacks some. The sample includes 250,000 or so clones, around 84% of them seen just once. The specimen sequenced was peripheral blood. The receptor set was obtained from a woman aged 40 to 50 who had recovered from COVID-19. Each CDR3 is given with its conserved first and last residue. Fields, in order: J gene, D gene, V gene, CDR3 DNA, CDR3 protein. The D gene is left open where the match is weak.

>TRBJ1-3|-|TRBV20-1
TGCAGTGCTAGGACAGTGGACACCATATATTTT
CSARTVDTIYF
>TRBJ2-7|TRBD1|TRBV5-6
TGTGCCAGCAGCTCGAGACAGGGAGAAAAATACGAGCAGTACTTC
CASSSRQGEKYEQYF
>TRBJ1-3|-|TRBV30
TGTGCCTGGAGTTTTGGCGGAAACACCATATATTTT
CAWSFGGNTIYF
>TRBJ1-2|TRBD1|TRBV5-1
TGCGCCAGCAGCCCCCTCCAACAGGGGGCAACCCTTAACTATGGCTACACCTTC
CASSPLQQGATLNYGYTF
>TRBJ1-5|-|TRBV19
TGTGCCAGTACTAGGACAGCTAATAGCAATCAGCCCCAGCATTTT
CASTRTANSNQPQHF
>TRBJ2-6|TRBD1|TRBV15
TGTGCCACCAGCCCCCGGGACAGGGAGTACTGGGCCAACGTCCTGACTTTC
CATSPRDREYWANVLTF
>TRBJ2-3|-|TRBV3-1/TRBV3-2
TGTGCCAGCCGGGGGAGCGCAGATACGCAGTATTTT
CASRGSADTQYF
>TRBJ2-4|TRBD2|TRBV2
TGTGCCAGCTTAGGAGGGACTATGGACATTCAGTACTTC
CASLGGTMDIQYF
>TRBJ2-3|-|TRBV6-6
TGTGCCAGCAGAGTCGGTGGGAGAAACACAGATACGCAGTATTTT
CASRVGGRNTDTQYF
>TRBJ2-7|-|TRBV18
TGTGCCAGCTCATCCCGGACACCAGCCTACGAGCAGTACTTC
CASSSRTPAYEQYF
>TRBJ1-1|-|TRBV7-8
TGTGCCAGCAGCTTAGGAGGGCCGGGGGAAGCTTTCTTT
CASSLGGPGEAFF